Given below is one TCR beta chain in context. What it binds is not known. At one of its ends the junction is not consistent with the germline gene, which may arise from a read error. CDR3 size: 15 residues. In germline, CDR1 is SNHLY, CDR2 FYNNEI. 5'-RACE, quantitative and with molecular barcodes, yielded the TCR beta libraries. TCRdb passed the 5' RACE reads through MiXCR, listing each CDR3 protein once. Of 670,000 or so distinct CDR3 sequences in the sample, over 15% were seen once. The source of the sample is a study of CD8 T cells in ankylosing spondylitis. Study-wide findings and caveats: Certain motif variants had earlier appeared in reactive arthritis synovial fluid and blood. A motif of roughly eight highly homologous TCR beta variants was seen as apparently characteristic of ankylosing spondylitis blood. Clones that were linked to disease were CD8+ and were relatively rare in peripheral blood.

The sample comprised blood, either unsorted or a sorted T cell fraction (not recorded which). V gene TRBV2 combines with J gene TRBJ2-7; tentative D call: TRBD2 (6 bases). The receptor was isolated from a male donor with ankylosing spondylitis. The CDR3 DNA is TGTGCCAGCTGTGAAGGAGGGACGGGCCGGAACGAGCAGTACTTC. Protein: CASCEGGTGRNEQYF.